The 9 T cell receptor beta chains listed next were all sequenced from one sample in a study of T cell responses to AZD1222 COVID-19 vaccine (dated by TCRdb to the early 2020s). Interpreted using the paper, the time point label stands for: baseline before first vaccination. The treatment or condition tag for this specimen amounts to: meningococcal conjugate vaccine given as trial control. Library preparation was by the immunoSEQ multiplex PCR assay. TCRdb carries this immuneACCESS record with in-frame sequences only. Its versions omit some clonotypes, under half of them owing to an unresolved V gene in the studies checked, with the rest unexplained. In all, the sample holds under 250,000 clones, and approximately 94% of those were seen once. The top ten clonotypes cover around 1% of the sample. The specimen comprised peripheral blood, sampled on day 0 of MenACWY control vaccination. All receptors derive from an adult in good health.

V gene TRBV9 combines with J gene TRBJ1-3, with TRBD1 matching 10 bases. Germline CDR1 reads SGDLS; CDR2 reads YYNGEE. This CDR3 contains 16 residues. Trimming removed 4 bases from V and 0 bases from J; junction bases left unmatched: 4. CDR3 amino acids: CASSPGTGASGNTIYF. CDR3 in DNA: TGTGCCAGCAGCCCAGGGACAGGGGCCTCTGGAAACACCATATATTTT.

V usage is TRBV7-9 and J usage is TRBJ1-1, with D perhaps matching TRBD1 (5 bases). Germline CDR1 SEHNR, CDR2 FQNEAQ (reference sequence). The V gene lost 3 bases and the J gene lost 3 bases, with 17 bases spanning the gap. There are 16 residues in the CDR3. For the CDR3, the DNA is TGTGCCAGCAGCTTGAGCGGGGGGGGACCTTACACTGAAGCTTTCTTT. Translating it yields CASSLSGGGPYTEAFF.

The chain combines TRBV6-5 with TRBJ1-2; TRBD1 matches at 12 bases. J was trimmed by 3 bases and V by 8 bases; bases with no gene match: 7. CDR3 size: 15 residues. The germline gives CDR1 MNHEY, CDR2 SVGAGI. DNA for the CDR3: TGTGCCAGCTTACGGGGGACAGGGGGCGACTATGGCTACACCTTC. It codes for CASLRGTGGDYGYTF.

The rearrangement joins TRBV12-3 or TRBV12-4 to TRBJ1-2; D gene ambiguous. V was trimmed by 2 bases and J by 4 bases, leaving 8 bases between them. The CDR3 totals 13 residues. CDR3 sequence (DNA): TGTGCCAGCAGTTTAAAGCCCCTCTATGGCTACACCTTC. Amino acids: CASSLKPLYGYTF.

This chain joins TRBV5-1 and TRBJ1-4, with D perhaps matching TRBD1 (5 bases). The CDR3 extends over 13 amino acids. Germline V CDR1 and CDR2: SGHRS, YFSETQ. The V end lost 0 bases, the J end lost 7 bases, and 7 bases lay between the germline ends. The CDR3 region has the DNA TGCGCCAGCAGCTTGGGGGGGAGTGAAAAACTGTTTTTT. This encodes CASSLGGSEKLFF.

Only one count was recorded for this clone. The chain uses TRBV28 and TRBJ1-5, with 9 bases matching TRBD1. The CDR3 contains 15 residues. Germline CDR1 reads MDHEN; CDR2 reads SYDVKM. The trim removed 6 bases at V and 5 bases at J, leaving 8 bases unmatched. The CDR3 protein is CASSYSGTGHQPQHF. In nucleotides, the CDR3 is TGTGCCAGCAGCTACTCCGGGACAGGGCATCAGCCCCAGCATTTT.

The chain carries TRBV6-1 and TRBJ1-5; D gene unclear. V lost 3 bases and J 0 bases, leaving 6 bases between the germline ends. The V gene's germline CDR1 is MNHNS and CDR2 SASEGT. CDR3 length: 14 amino acids. The CDR3 nucleotides read TGTGCCAGCAGTGATGGATATAGCAATCAGCCCCAGCATTTT. This sequence encodes CASSDGYSNQPQHF.

The rearrangement uses TRBV19 and TRBJ1-6, with 9 bases lining up with TRBD1. Germline CDR1 is LNHDA and CDR2 is SQIVND (reference sequence). CDR3 size: 16 residues. Trimming cost V 3 bases and J 6 bases; bases outside gene matches: 6. CDR3 region: CASSIPQGATNSPLHF. The CDR3 nucleotides are TGTGCCAGTAGTATCCCACAGGGGGCCACTAATTCACCCCTCCACTTT.

This sequence joins TRBV27 and TRBJ2-4; D remains ambiguous. CDR3 length: 15 residues. From germline, CDR1 is MNHEY and CDR2 SMNVEV (reference sequence). V lost 5 bases, J lost 6 bases, and 17 bases lay in between. In DNA, the CDR3 is TGTGCCAGCAGTACCAGATCCCTTAAGGGAAACATTCAGTACTTC. Translation gives CASSTRSLKGNIQYF.